This T cell receptor beta chain stems from a study of Graves' ophthalmopathy and Graves' hyperthyroidism. Study-level results: Blood repertoires reportedly contained most expanded thyroid clonotypes above 0.001 frequency.

PBMCs were isolated by Ficoll-Paque density gradient centrifugation, using around 10 ml of fresh peripheral blood as the starting material. RNA transcripts provided the template for amplifying TCR beta CDR3 regions. First-round RT-PCR relied on HTBI primers, and a second-round multiplex PCR came next. TCRdb re-derived calls from the multiplex PCR reads in MiXCR, one entry per CDR3 protein. The repertoire consists of about 700,000 distinct CDR3 sequences, with about 44% occurring once and the leading ten covering roughly 46%. Remarks on this clonotype: Its antigen is currently unknown.

This CDR3 contains 15 residues. Trimming shortened V by 11 bases and J by 0 bases, and 20 bases separated the two germline ends. The V gene's germline CDR1 is ENHRY and CDR2 SYGVKD. Sequencing was performed on peripheral blood. This clonotype was sampled from an adult man with Graves' ophthalmopathy. The V call is TRBV10-3, the J call TRBJ2-7; D could derive from TRBD1 or TRBD2 (5 bases each). This chain's CDR3 is CAPPSRDAVSYEQYF. The CDR3 DNA reads TGTGCCCCGCCGAGCCGGGACGCAGTCTCCTACGAGCAGTACTTC.